Listed below are T cell receptor beta chains from one sample, sequenced in a study of T cell responses to AZD1222 COVID-19 vaccine. TCRdb's copy holds only in-frame clones and misses some; the assay was immunoSEQ multiplex PCR. The table has tens of thousands of clones, about 91% seen once. Sequenced material: peripheral blood, taken on day 0 of AZD1222 vaccination. Every receptor here comes from an adult in good health. The CDR3 runs from the conserved cysteine through the conserved F or W. Each record gives: D gene, V gene, J gene, clone size, CDR3 protein, CDR3 DNA. The D gene is left open where the match is weak. A row's size may be missing; if present it is once, few, many or a size class.

TRBD1	TRBV19	TRBJ2-7	.	CASSLAEDRGHEQYF	TGTGCCAGTAGCCTTGCCGAGGACAGGGGCCACGAGCAGTACTTC
TRBD2	TRBV5-4	TRBJ2-5	.	CASSLTGLAEETQYF	TGTGCCAGCAGCTTGACGGGACTAGCGGAAGAGACCCAGTACTTC
.	TRBV7-8	TRBJ1-3	few	CASSLAHRGRRTSGNTIYF	TGTGCCAGCAGCTTAGCACACCGGGGGCGACGAACCTCTGGAAACACCATATATTTT
.	TRBV6-1	TRBJ2-5	.	CASSEDSRARRTQYF	TGTGCCAGCAGTGAGGATAGCAGGGCCCGGAGGACCCAGTACTTC
.	TRBV5-4	TRBJ1-6	few	CASSPAGGQALHF	TGTGCCAGCAGCCCAGCGGGGGGGCAAGCCCTCCACTTT
.	TRBV7-9	TRBJ1-6	once	CASSYRTNSPLHF	TGTGCCAGCAGCTACAGGACTAATTCACCCCTCCACTTT
TRBD1	TRBV12-3/TRBV12-4	TRBJ1-5	.	CASMDRFNQPQHF	TGTGCCAGCATGGACAGGTTTAATCAGCCCCAGCATTTT
.	TRBV3-1/TRBV3-2	TRBJ1-2	.	CASSQEKSRRTRFYGYTF	TGTGCCAGCAGCCAAGAAAAGTCGCGGAGAACACGATTCTATGGCTACACCTTC
.	TRBV28	TRBJ1-3	.	CASSPGGAGNTIYF	TGTGCCAGCAGCCCGGGGGGAGCTGGAAACACCATATATTTT
TRBD1	TRBV10-3	TRBJ2-1	few	CASGTGGDEQFF	TGTGCCAGTGGGACAGGAGGGGATGAGCAGTTCTTC
TRBD1	TRBV15	TRBJ1-4	.	CATSRSRQGAANEKLFF	TGTGCCACCAGCAGATCCCGACAGGGGGCTGCTAATGAAAAACTGTTTTTT
TRBD1	TRBV7-2	TRBJ1-5	.	CASSSTPSGGPQHF	TGTGCCAGCAGCTCTACGCCCTCAGGGGGGCCCCAGCATTTT
.	TRBV27	TRBJ2-7	.	CASSFSGIDYEQYF	TGTGCCAGCAGTTTTAGCGGAATTGACTACGAGCAGTACTTC
.	TRBV5-4	TRBJ1-1	few	CASSLWGKWTTEAFF	TGTGCCAGCAGCTTGTGGGGGAAGTGGACGACTGAAGCTTTCTTT
TRBD1	TRBV9	TRBJ2-1	.	CASSTGQGAGNEQFF	TGTGCCAGCAGCACAGGACAGGGGGCCGGCAATGAGCAGTTCTTC
.	TRBV4-1	TRBJ1-4	.	CASSLAGEKLFF	TGCGCCAGCAGCCTAGCGGGGGAAAAACTGTTTTTT
.	TRBV9	TRBJ2-2	.	CASSVGAGALNTGELFF	TGTGCCAGCAGCGTAGGGGCCGGGGCGCTGAACACCGGGGAGCTGTTTTTT
.	TRBV10-3	TRBJ2-3	.	CAISEGDTQYF	TGTGCCATCAGTGAGGGAGATACGCAGTATTTT
.	TRBV25-1	TRBJ2-7	.	CASRDDWSYEQYF	TGTGCCAGCAGGGACGACTGGTCCTACGAGCAGTACTTC
.	TRBV28	TRBJ2-3	few	CASSGAYYGDTWDTQYF	TGTGCCAGCAGTGGGGCGTATTACGGAGATACGTGGGATACGCAGTATTTT
.	TRBV6-5	TRBJ1-2	.	CASSYTGVGYGYTF	TGTGCCAGCAGTTACACCGGCGTCGGTTATGGCTACACCTTC
TRBD1	TRBV7-9	TRBJ1-3	.	CASSLGPGTGDSGNTIYF	TGTGCCAGCAGCTTAGGCCCCGGGACAGGGGACTCTGGAAACACCATATATTTT